What follows are 32 T cell receptor beta chains derived from one specimen sequenced in a study of CD8+CD57+ T cells in acquired aplastic anemia. Profiling that covered TCR beta VDJ and CDR3 relied on genomic DNA as its template. Using its own MiXCR run on the reads, TCRdb lists one record per CDR3 protein. The table lists just over 450,000 distinct CDR3 sequences, around 32% of them singletons. By flow cytometry, patients selected for sequencing had shown an expansion of CD8+CD57+ cells. Material: sorted CD4+, CD8+, or CD8+CD57+ T cells (not recorded which) from PBMCs. The receptors derive from a human donor with aplastic anemia.

This clonotype was counted ten times or more. The CDR3 region is CASSTGTGLLSTDTQYF. The DNA of the CDR3 is TGTGCCAGCAGTACCGGGACAGGCCTTTTAAGCACAGATACGCAGTATTTT. The J gene is TRBJ2-3, the V gene TRBV25-1; 8 bases are a match to TRBD1. This CDR3 comprises 17 residues. Germline V CDR1 and CDR2: MGHDK, SYGVNS. V was clipped by 5 bases and J by 0 bases; unmatched bases: 10.

This clonotype was seen a handful of times. The J gene is TRBJ2-3, the V gene TRBV7-3, with D maybe TRBD2 (5 bases). V lost 5 bases to trimming and J lost 0 bases, with 15 bases between them. This CDR3 spans 16 amino acids. In germline, CDR1 is SGHTA, CDR2 FQGTGA. The DNA for the CDR3 is TGTGCCAGCAGCCCTAACGAGGGCAGAAGCACAGATACGCAGTATTTT. Translating it yields CASSPNEGRSTDTQYF.

V usage is TRBV28 and J usage is TRBJ2-7, with 10 bases fitting TRBD2. The V gene's germline CDR1 is MDHEN and CDR2 SYDVKM. V shed 7 bases and J 0 bases; nucleotides not matched to a gene: 3. This CDR3 has 14 amino acids. DNA for the CDR3: TGTGCCAGCATGGCTAGCGGGAGCTCCTACGAGCAGTACTTC. It translates to CASMASGSSYEQYF. The entire variable domain, with the rest obtained from reference TRBV28 and TRBJ2-7, is as follows: DVKVTQSSRYLVKRTGEKVFLECVQDMDHENMFWYRQDPGLGLRLIYFSYDVKMKEKGDIPEGYSVSREKKERFSLILESASTNQTSMYLCASMASGSSYEQYFGPGTRLTVT.

The sample holds many counts of this clonotype. The chain is built from TRBV29-1 and TRBJ2-3, with D maybe TRBD2 (5 bases). Trimming shortened V by 3 bases and J by 1 base, and 5 bases separated the two germline ends. CDR1 and CDR2 from the germline V gene are SQVTM and ANQGSEA. The length of the CDR3 is 12 residues. This CDR3 reads CSVDSGTDTQYF. CDR3 bases: TGCAGCGTTGATAGCGGCACAGATACGCAGTATTTT.

The chain recombines TRBV3-1 with TRBJ1-2; D is unresolved. The CDR3 is made up of 12 amino acids. V was shortened by 0 bases and J by 8 bases, with 7 bases between the two germline ends. In germline, CDR1 is LGHDT, CDR2 YNNKEL (reference sequence). The CDR3, as DNA: TGTGCCAGCAGCCAAGACAGTGGAGGCTACACCTTC. Encoded protein: CASSQDSGGYTF. Combining the CDR3 with reference TRBV3-1 and TRBJ1-2 gives the whole variable domain DTAVSQTPKYLVTQMGNDKSIKCEQNLGHDTMYWYKQDSKKFLKIMFSYNNKELIINETVPNRFSPKSPDKAHLNLHINSLELGDSAVYFCASSQDSGGYTFGSGTRLTVV.

This sequence joins TRBV4-1 and TRBJ1-1; unclear D gene. Germline assignment: CDR1 MGHRA and CDR2 YSYEKL. The V end was cut by 0 bases, the J end by 4 bases, with 9 bases between. CDR3 length: 14 amino acids. The CDR3 region is CASSQDPLGTEAFF. The CDR3 nucleotides read TGCGCCAGCAGCCAAGATCCACTGGGCACTGAAGCTTTCTTT.

This clonotype was recorded at least ten times. The V call is TRBV2, the J call TRBJ1-5, with D possibly TRBD1 on 6 matching bases. The CDR3 runs 13 residues. Germline loops: CDR1 SNHLY, CDR2 FYNNEI. Trimming left V 6 bases short and J 7 bases short, with 13 bases between. CDR3 loop: CASRGTGNQPQHF. The CDR3 nucleotides are TGTGCCAGCAGGGGAACAGGGAACCAGCCCCAGCATTTT.

The chain joins TRBV2 to TRBJ2-7; 7 bases are shared with TRBD2. CDR1 and CDR2 from the germline V gene are SNHLY and FYNNEI. With 6 bases clipped from V and 0 bases from J, the junction kept 8 bases outside the gene matches. The CDR3 is 15 residues long. The CDR3 DNA sequence: TGTGCCAGCAGCCTGGGACTATCCGACTCCTACGAGCAGTACTTC. It codes for CASSLGLSDSYEQYF.

This clonotype has more than one count but fewer than ten. The rearrangement joins TRBV24-1 to TRBJ1-5; possibly TRBD1 for D (6 bases). This CDR3 has 15 residues. V lost 9 bases and J lost 2, with 16 bases in between. CDR1 and CDR2 from the germline V gene are KGHDR and SFDVKD. The CDR3 reads CATSGVPGGNQPQHF. The CDR3 region has the DNA TGTGCCACCTCGGGGGTTCCAGGGGGCAATCAGCCCCAGCATTTT.

In this sample, this clonotype turned up a few times. The genes are TRBV19 and TRBJ1-2; D not resolved. Trimming shortened V by 3 bases and J by 4 bases, and 6 bases separated the two germline ends. The CDR3 totals 12 residues. Germline V gives CDR1 LNHDA, CDR2 SQIVND (reference sequence). CDR3 residues: CASSMILYGYTF. In DNA form, the CDR3 reads TGTGCCAGTAGTATGATACTCTATGGCTACACCTTC.

There are a few counts of this clonotype. V and J are TRBV7-2 and TRBJ2-3; 7 bases agree with TRBD2. This CDR3 is built from 15 residues. Germline lookup yields CDR1 SGHTA and CDR2 FQGNSA. Unmatched junction bases numbered 6, after V lost 5 bases and J lost 1 base. The CDR3 reads CASSTTSVRTDTQYF. In nucleotides, the CDR3 is TGTGCCAGCAGCACTACTAGCGTTCGCACAGATACGCAGTATTTT.

This clonotype came up a few times. V gene TRBV20-1 combines with J gene TRBJ1-1; D possibly corresponds to TRBD1 (5 bases). The CDR3 is made up of 13 amino acids. The V gene's germline CDR1 is DFQATT and CDR2 SNEGSKA (reference sequence). Trimming stripped 1 base from V and 4 bases from J, with 10 bases between. The CDR3 DNA reads as TGCAGTGCTAGAGGGTCGGGGGGCACTGAAGCTTTCTTT. Its translation is CSARGSGGTEAFF.

The rearrangement links TRBV5-1 to TRBJ1-3; D gene ambiguous. The germline V gene has CDR1 SGHRS and CDR2 YFSETQ. V dropped 2 bases and J dropped 0 bases, with 9 bases sitting between them. CDR3 length: 15 amino acids. The CDR3 sequence: CASSLEQSSGNTIYF. CDR3 coding DNA: TGCGCCAGCAGCTTAGAACAAAGCTCTGGAAACACCATATATTTT.

The J gene is TRBJ2-7, the V gene TRBV20-1; 11 bases map to TRBD1. The germline V gene has CDR1 DFQATT and CDR2 SNEGSKA (reference sequence). This CDR3 spans 13 amino acids. After removal of 5 bases from V and 6 bases from J, the junction contained 6 bases not matched to a gene. CDR3 protein: CSARRTGGGEQYF. The CDR3 DNA reads as TGCAGTGCTCGAAGGACAGGGGGCGGCGAGCAGTACTTC.

The sample holds a few counts of this clonotype. The rearrangement joins TRBV10-3 to TRBJ1-6; TRBD1 is a possible D gene (5 bases). The CDR3 spans 13 residues. With 5 bases removed from V and 10 bases from J, the gap between germline ends came to 12 bases. Per germline, CDR1 ENHRY and CDR2 SYGVKD. The CDR3 DNA sequence: TGTGCCATCAGTTTAGATTCAGGGTCACCCCTCCACTTT. Translation: CAISLDSGSPLHF.

The gene calls are TRBV5-8 and TRBJ2-1, with D possibly TRBD2 on 5 matching bases. Trimming took 10 bases from V and 1 from J, leaving 6 bases between them. Germline V gene data show CDR1 as SGHTS and CDR2 as YDEGEE. The CDR3 loop spans 11 amino acids. The CDR3 region is CAGGSYNEQFF. The CDR3 DNA follows: TGTGCCGGAGGTTCCTACAATGAGCAGTTCTTC.

This clonotype was observed at least ten times. The chain combines TRBV19 with TRBJ1-1; tentatively, D is TRBD1 (5 bases). Germline CDR1 is LNHDA and CDR2 is SQIVND (reference sequence). The ends were cut back, 3 bases at V and 0 bases at J, with 11 bases in the middle. The CDR3 loop spans 15 amino acids. CDR3 loop: CASSILGQMNTEAFF. The CDR3 bases are TGTGCCAGTAGTATCTTGGGGCAAATGAACACTGAAGCTTTCTTT.

This clonotype was recorded at least ten times. V gene TRBV29-1 combines with J gene TRBJ2-1, with D perhaps matching TRBD1 (5 bases). V was clipped by 3 bases and J by 15 bases, with 21 bases between them. Germline V gene sequence: CDR1 SQVTM, CDR2 ANQGSEA. The CDR3 is made up of 13 amino acids. The CDR3 region has the DNA TGCAGCGTTGATAAGATAACAGGCGACTCTCGGTTCTTC. Translating it yields CSVDKITGDSRFF.

This clonotype was seen at least ten times. CDR3 sequence reads: CATSDRSELDTQYF. CDR3 nucleotide sequence: TGTGCCACCAGTGACAGGAGCGAATTGGATACGCAGTATTTT. The V gene is TRBV24-1, the J gene TRBJ2-3; D call uncertain. The germline V gene encodes CDR1 KGHDR and CDR2 SFDVKD. V was clipped by 4 bases and J by 6 bases, with 13 bases between them. The CDR3 is made up of 14 amino acids.

In its sample, this clonotype was seen many times. The genes are TRBV14 and TRBJ2-7; D might be TRBD1 (6 bases). The CDR3 runs to 14 residues. CDR1 is SGHDN, CDR2 FVKESK, per germline. Trimming took 0 bases from V and 7 from J, leaving 13 bases between them. CDR3 protein: CASSQDITGREQYF. The CDR3 DNA is TGTGCCAGCAGCCAAGATATTACAGGGCGGGAGCAGTACTTC.

This clonotype has more than one count but fewer than ten. The chain couples TRBV15 to TRBJ1-2; D is possibly TRBD1 (5 bases). There are 13 residues in the CDR3. Trimming removed 2 bases from V and 6 bases from J, with 10 bases in between. CDR1 and CDR2 from the germline V gene are LNHNV and YYDKDF (reference sequence). DNA of the CDR3: TGTGCCACCAGCAGACAAGACAGTGATGGCTACACCTTC. Its translation: CATSRQDSDGYTF. Complete variable domain (other parts from reference TRBV15 and TRBJ1-2): DAMVIQNPRYQVTQFGKPVTLSCSQTLNHNVMYWYQQKSSQAPKLLFHYYDKDFNNEADTPDNFQSRRPNTSFCFLDIRSPGLGDTAMYLCATSRQDSDGYTFGSGTRLTVV.

The rearrangement joins TRBV9 to TRBJ1-2; TRBD1 matches 8 bases. This CDR3 spans 16 amino acids. Per germline, CDR1 SGDLS and CDR2 YYNGEE. The junction had 10 bases not matched to a gene; V was cut back by 2 bases and J by 4 bases. DNA for the CDR3: TGTGCCAGCAGCGTTTCAGGGGGCGGAGGAAGCTATGGCTACACCTTC. Protein: CASSVSGGGGSYGYTF.

This clonotype was counted many times. This sequence joins TRBV7-6 and TRBJ2-5; no definite D call. The ends were cut back, 6 bases at V and 2 bases at J, with 7 bases in the middle. This CDR3 contains 12 residues. The germline gives CDR1 SGHVS, CDR2 FNYEAQ. For the CDR3, the DNA is TGTGCCAGCAGTAGGCAGCAAGAGACCCAGTACTTC. Its translation is CASSRQQETQYF.

The V call is TRBV7-6, the J call TRBJ1-5; D gene unclear. Deletions cut 1 base from V and 9 bases from J, with 7 bases between. CDR3 length: 12 residues. The V gene's germline CDR1 is SGHVS and CDR2 FNYEAQ. CDR3 protein: CASSLVPGPQHF. CDR3 nucleotide sequence: TGTGCCAGCAGCTTAGTTCCAGGGCCCCAGCATTTT.

This clonotype was seen a handful of times. The CDR3 DNA reads TGTGCCTGGAGTGTAGGGACGGAATCATACGAGCAGTACTTC. It is translated as CAWSVGTESYEQYF. The V gene is TRBV30, the J gene TRBJ2-7, with D perhaps assigned TRBD1 or TRBD2 (5 bases each). This CDR3 contains 14 residues. Trimming cost V 0 bases and J 4 bases, with 13 bases left between them. CDR1 and CDR2 (germline): GTSNPN, SVGIG (reference sequence). The full variable domain, with the rest looked up from reference TRBV30 and TRBJ2-7, is SQTIHQWPATLVQPVGSPLSLECTVEGTSNPNLYWYRQAAGRGLQLLFYSVGIGQISSEVPQNLSASRPQDRQFILSSKKLLLSDSGFYLCAWSVGTESYEQYFGPGTRLTVT.

The chain combines TRBV19 with TRBJ1-4, with 9 nucleotides matching TRBD1. The germline gives CDR1 LNHDA, CDR2 SQIVND (reference sequence). Trimming removed 7 bases from V and 5 bases from J; junction bases left unmatched: 5. The CDR3 is 14 amino acids. Here the CDR3 DNA reads TGTGCCAGTAAGAAGGACAGGGGCAATGAAAAACTGTTTTTT. As protein: CASKKDRGNEKLFF. Full variable domain (rest looked up from reference TRBV19 and TRBJ1-4): DGGITQSPKYLFRKEGQNVTLSCEQNLNHDAMYWYRQDPGQGLRLIYYSQIVNDFQKGDIAEGYSVSREKKESFPLTVTSAQKNPTAFYLCASKKDRGNEKLFFGSGTQLSVL.

The chain is built from TRBV5-4 and TRBJ1-5; tentative D call: TRBD1 (5 bases). The V end was cut by 4 bases, the J end by 0 bases, with 8 bases between. Germline lookup yields CDR1 SGHNT and CDR2 YYREEE (reference sequence). This CDR3 is built from 14 residues. CDR3 in DNA: TGTGCCAGCAGCGGGGGTCCTAGCAATCAGCCCCAGCATTTT. This codes for CASSGGPSNQPQHF. The whole variable domain, filled in from reference TRBV5-4 and TRBJ1-5, reads ETGVTQSPTHLIKTRGQQVTLRCSSQSGHNTVSWYQQALGQGPQFIFQYYREEENGRGNFPPRFSGLQFPNYSSELNVNALELDDSALYLCASSGGPSNQPQHFGDGTRLSIL.

This chain connects TRBV2 to TRBJ1-6; D is unclear. Germline CDR1 reads SNHLY; CDR2 reads FYNNEI. This CDR3 contains 13 residues. V was shortened by 3 bases and J by 8 bases, with 8 bases between the two germline ends. The CDR3 region is CASSDTLHSPLHF. The CDR3 bases are TGTGCCAGCAGTGATACTTTGCATTCACCCCTCCACTTT.

The J gene is TRBJ1-5, the V gene TRBV20-1; D possibly corresponds to TRBD1 (6 bases). Germline V lookup: CDR1 DFQATT, CDR2 SNEGSKA (reference sequence). Trimming removed 6 bases at V and 6 bases at J, with 18 bases between. This CDR3 comprises 14 residues. Written as DNA, the CDR3 is TGCAGTGCAAGGTCAGGGGCCCCTAGTCAGCCCCAGCATTTT. This codes for CSARSGAPSQPQHF.

This clonotype appeared many times. V usage is TRBV27 and J usage is TRBJ1-2, with 7 bases fitting TRBD1. Germline-derived CDR1 and CDR2 are MNHEY and SMNVEV (reference sequence). V gave up 5 bases and J gave up 8 bases; unmatched junction bases: 14. The CDR3 length is 15 residues. The CDR3 coding sequence is TGTGCCAGCAGTCGGTCCGGGACAGTGGTGTGGGGCTACACCTTC. Amino acids: CASSRSGTVVWGYTF.

A word on this clonotype: A clone one base away is much larger, so this may be a read error. V and J are TRBV10-3 and TRBJ1-2, with D possibly matching TRBD1 (6 bases). The germline gives CDR1 ENHRY, CDR2 SYGVKD. Trimming took off 11 bases at V and 3 bases at J, with 13 bases between the two ends. The CDR3 contains 12 residues. CDR3 in amino acids: CACGQIDYGYTF. CDR3 DNA: TGTGCCTGCGGACAGATAGACTATGGCTACACCTTC.

This sequence joins TRBV6-5 and TRBJ2-5, with TRBD2 identical over 7 bases. This CDR3 contains 15 residues. Germline V gene lookup returns CDR1 MNHEY and CDR2 SVGAGI. The junction had 7 bases not matched to a gene; V was cut back by 2 bases and J by 4 bases. Here the CDR3 reads CASSYRGRVGETQYF. In DNA, the CDR3 is TGTGCCAGCAGTTACCGGGGGAGGGTTGGAGAGACCCAGTACTTC.